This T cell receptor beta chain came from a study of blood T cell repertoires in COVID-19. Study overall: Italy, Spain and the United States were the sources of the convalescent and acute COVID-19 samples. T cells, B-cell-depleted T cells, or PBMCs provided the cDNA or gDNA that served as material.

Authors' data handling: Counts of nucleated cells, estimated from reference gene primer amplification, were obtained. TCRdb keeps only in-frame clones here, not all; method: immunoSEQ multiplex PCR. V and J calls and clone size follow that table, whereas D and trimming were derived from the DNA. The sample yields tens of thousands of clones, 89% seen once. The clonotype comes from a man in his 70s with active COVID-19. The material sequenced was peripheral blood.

The CDR3 DNA reads as TGTGCCAGCAGGAGGAGGGGCTCCTATAATTCACCCCTCCACTTT. Its translation is CASRRRGSYNSPLHF. This sequence joins TRBV6-5 and TRBJ1-6; D is perhaps TRBD1 (5 bases). Trimming removed 6 bases at V and 0 bases at J, with 9 bases between. There are 15 residues in the CDR3. The V gene's germline CDR1 is MNHEY and CDR2 SVGAGI.